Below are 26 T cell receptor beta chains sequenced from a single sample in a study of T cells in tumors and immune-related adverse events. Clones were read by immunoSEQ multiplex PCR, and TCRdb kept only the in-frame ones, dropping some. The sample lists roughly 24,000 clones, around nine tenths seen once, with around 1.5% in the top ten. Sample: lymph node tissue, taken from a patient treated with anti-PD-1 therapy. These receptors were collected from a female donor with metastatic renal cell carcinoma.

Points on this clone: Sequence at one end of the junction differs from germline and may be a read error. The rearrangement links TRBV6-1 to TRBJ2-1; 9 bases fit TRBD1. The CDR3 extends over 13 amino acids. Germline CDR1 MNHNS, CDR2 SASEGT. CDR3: CASRGTGRNEQIF. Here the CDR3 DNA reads TGTGCCAGCAGGGGGACAGGGCGGAATGAGCAGATCTTC.

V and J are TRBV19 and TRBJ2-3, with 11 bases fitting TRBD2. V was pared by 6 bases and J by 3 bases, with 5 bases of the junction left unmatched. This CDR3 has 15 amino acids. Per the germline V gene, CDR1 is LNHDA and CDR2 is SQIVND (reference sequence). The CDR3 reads CASSNSGGVTDTQYF. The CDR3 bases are TGTGCCAGTAGCAATAGCGGGGGGGTTACAGATACGCAGTATTTT.

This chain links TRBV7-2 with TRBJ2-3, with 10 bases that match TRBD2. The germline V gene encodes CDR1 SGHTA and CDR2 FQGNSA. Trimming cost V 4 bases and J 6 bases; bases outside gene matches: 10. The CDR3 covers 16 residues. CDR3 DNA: TGTGCCAGCAGCTCCCTGGGACTAGCGAATTCGGATACGCAGTATTTT. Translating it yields CASSSLGLANSDTQYF.

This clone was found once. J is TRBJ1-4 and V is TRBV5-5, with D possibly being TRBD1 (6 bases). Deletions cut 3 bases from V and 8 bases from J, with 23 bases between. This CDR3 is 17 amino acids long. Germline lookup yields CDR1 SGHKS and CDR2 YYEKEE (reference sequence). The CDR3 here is CASSSGLGGRWEEKLFF. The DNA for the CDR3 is TGTGCCAGCAGCTCGGGGCTGGGGGGGCGCTGGGAGGAAAAACTGTTTTTT.

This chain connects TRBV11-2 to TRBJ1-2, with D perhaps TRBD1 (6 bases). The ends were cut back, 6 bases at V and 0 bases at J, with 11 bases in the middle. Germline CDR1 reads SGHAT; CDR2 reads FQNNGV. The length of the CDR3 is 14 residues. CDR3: CASSKGVTNYGYTF. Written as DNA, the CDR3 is TGTGCCAGCAGTAAGGGGGTGACTAACTATGGCTACACCTTC.

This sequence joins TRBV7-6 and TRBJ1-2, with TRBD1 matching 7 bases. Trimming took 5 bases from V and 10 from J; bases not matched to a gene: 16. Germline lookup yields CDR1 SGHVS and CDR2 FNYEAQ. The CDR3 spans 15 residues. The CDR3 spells CASSPQHQTGRDYTF. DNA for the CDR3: TGTGCCAGCAGCCCACAGCATCAGACAGGGAGAGACTACACCTTC.

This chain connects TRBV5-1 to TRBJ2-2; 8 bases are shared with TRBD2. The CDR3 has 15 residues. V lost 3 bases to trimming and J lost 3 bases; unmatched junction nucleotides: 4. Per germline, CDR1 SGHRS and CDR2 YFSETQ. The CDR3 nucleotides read TGCGCCAGCAGCTCCGGGACTAGATACACCGGGGAGCTGTTTTTT. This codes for CASSSGTRYTGELFF.

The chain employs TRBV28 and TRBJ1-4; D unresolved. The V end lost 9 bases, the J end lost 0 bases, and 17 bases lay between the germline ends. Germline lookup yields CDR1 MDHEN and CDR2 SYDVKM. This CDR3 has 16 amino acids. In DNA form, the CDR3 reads TGTGCCAGTCGTTCGGAGGACTATTCAACTAATGAAAAACTGTTTTTT. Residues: CASRSEDYSTNEKLFF.

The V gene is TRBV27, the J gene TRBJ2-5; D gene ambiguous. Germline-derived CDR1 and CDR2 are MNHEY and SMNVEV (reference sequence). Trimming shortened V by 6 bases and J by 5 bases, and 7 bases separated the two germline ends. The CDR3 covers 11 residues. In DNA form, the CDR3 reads TGTGCCAGCAGGAGTTATGAGACCCAGTACTTC. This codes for CASRSYETQYF.

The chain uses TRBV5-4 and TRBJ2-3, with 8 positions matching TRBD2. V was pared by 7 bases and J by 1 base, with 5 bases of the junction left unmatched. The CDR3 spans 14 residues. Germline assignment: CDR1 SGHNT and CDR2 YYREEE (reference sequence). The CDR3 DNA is TGTGCCAGCCAGCGGGAGTTAGGCACAGATACGCAGTATTTT. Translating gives CASQRELGTDTQYF.

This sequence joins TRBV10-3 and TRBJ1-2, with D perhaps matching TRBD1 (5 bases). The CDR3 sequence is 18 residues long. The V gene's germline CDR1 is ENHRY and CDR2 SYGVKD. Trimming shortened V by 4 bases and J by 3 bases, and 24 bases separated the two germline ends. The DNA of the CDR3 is TGTGCCATCAGTGCGAGGGGCAGAGGCGCTGAGAGGGACTATGGCTACACCTTC. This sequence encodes CAISARGRGAERDYGYTF.

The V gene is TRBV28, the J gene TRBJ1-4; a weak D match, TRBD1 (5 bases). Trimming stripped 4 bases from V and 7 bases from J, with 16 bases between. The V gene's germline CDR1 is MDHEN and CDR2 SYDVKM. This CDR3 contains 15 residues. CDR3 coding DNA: TGTGCCAGCAGTTCCTCTCGGGGGACGAGTGAAAAACTGTTTTTT. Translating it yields CASSSSRGTSEKLFF.

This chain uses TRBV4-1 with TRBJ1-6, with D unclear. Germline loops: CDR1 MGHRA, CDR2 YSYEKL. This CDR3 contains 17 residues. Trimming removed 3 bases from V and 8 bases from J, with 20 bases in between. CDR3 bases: TGCGCCAGCAGCCAGGACTTCCGGGCGTCGAGGGATTCACCCCTCCACTTT. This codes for CASSQDFRASRDSPLHF.

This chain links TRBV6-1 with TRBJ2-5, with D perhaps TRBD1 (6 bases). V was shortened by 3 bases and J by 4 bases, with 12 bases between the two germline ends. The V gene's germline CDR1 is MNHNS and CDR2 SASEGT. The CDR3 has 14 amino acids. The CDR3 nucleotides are TGTGCCAGCAGTGATTCGTGGGGGCGAGAGACCCAGTACTTC. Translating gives CASSDSWGRETQYF.

The CDR3 DNA follows: TGTGCCAGCAGTGAAGCTATGCCTAGCGGGGGGCCTCCCAATGAGCAGTTCTTC. It encodes CASSEAMPSGGPPNEQFF. V gene TRBV6-1 combines with J gene TRBJ2-1; 11 bases fit TRBD2. The germline V gene has CDR1 MNHNS and CDR2 SASEGT. CDR3 size: 18 residues. V gave up 0 bases and J gave up 6 bases; unmatched junction bases: 10.

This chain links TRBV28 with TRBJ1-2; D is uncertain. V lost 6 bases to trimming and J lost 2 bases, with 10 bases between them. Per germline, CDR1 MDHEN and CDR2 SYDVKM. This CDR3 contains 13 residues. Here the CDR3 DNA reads TGTGCCAGCAGAAGCAGTATAAACTATGGCTACACCTTC. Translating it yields CASRSSINYGYTF.

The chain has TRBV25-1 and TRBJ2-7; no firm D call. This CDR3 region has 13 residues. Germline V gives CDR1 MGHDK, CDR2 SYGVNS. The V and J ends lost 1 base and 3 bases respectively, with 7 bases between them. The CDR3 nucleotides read TGTGCCAGCAGTGAATTATCGGGCTACGAGCAGTACTTC. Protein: CASSELSGYEQYF.

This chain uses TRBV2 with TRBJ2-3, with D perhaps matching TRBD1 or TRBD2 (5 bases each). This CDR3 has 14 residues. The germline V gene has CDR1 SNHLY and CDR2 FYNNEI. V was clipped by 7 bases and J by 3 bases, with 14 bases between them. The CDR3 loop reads CASKGTWLTDTQYF. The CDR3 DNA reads TGTGCCAGCAAAGGGACCTGGCTGACAGATACGCAGTATTTT.

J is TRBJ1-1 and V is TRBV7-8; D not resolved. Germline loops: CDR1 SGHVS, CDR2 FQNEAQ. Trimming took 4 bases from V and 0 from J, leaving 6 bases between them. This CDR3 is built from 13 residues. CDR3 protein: CASSSQMNTEAFF. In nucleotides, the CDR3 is TGTGCCAGCAGCTCACAAATGAACACTGAAGCTTTCTTT.

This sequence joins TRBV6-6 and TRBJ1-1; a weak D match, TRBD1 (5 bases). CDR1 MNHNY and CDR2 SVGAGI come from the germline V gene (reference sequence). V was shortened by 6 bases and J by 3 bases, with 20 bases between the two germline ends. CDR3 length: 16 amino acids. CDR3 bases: TGTGCCAGCAGCGGTAGGACAAGCCCTACGGACACTGAAGCTTTCTTT. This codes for CASSGRTSPTDTEAFF.

The CDR3 DNA reads TGTGCCAGCAGCTCCGGTGTTCGCGAGCAGTACTTC. As protein: CASSSGVREQYF. The chain recombines TRBV5-4 with TRBJ2-7; D ambiguous. This CDR3 has 12 amino acids. The germline V and J ends were trimmed by 3 bases and 6 bases, with 10 bases remaining between them. In germline, CDR1 is SGHNT, CDR2 YYREEE (reference sequence). Variable domain in full (rest from reference TRBV5-4 and TRBJ2-7): ETGVTQSPTHLIKTRGQQVTLRCSSQSGHNTVSWYQQALGQGPQFIFQYYREEENGRGNFPPRFSGLQFPNYSSELNVNALELDDSALYLCASSSGVREQYFGPGTRLTVT.

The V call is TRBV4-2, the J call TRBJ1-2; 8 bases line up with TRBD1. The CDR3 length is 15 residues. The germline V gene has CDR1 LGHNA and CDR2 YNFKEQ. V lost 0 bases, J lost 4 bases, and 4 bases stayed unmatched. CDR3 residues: CASSQDFGTGYGYTF. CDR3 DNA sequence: TGTGCCAGCAGCCAAGATTTCGGGACAGGCTATGGCTACACCTTC.

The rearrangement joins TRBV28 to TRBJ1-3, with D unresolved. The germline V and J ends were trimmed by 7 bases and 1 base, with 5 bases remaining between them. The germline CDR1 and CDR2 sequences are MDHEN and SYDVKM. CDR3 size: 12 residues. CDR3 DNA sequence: TGTGCCAGCAAAACTTCTGGAAACACCATATATTTT. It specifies CASKTSGNTIYF.

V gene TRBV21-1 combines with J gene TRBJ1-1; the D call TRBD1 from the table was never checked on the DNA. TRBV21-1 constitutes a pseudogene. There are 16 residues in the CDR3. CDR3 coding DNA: TGTGCCAGCAGCGCCTCGAGACAGGGGGCGAATACTGAAGCTTTCTTT. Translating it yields CASSASRQGANTEAFF.

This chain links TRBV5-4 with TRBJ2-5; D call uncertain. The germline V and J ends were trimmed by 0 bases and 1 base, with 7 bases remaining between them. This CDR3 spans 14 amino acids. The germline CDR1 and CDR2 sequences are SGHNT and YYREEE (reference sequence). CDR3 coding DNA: TGTGCCAGCAGCTTGGCTGGTAGCCAAGAGACCCAGTACTTC. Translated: CASSLAGSQETQYF.

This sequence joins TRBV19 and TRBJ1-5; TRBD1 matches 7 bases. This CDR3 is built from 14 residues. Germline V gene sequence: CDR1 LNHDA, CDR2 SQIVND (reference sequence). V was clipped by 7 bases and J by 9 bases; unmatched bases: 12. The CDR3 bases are TGTGCCAGTACCATCACAGGGGTTTCTTGGCCCCAGCATTTT. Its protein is CASTITGVSWPQHF.